The sequence of this TCR beta chain was determined in a study of blood T cell repertoires in COVID-19. Study-wide context: COVID-19 samples, acute and convalescent, were from the United States, Italy and Spain. From T cells, B-cell-depleted T cells, or PBMCs came the material, which was cDNA or gDNA.

This study enrolled people aged about 18 to 95 from approximately 24 US geographic areas. Cohort assignment relied on participant-reported clinical history. Measured with immunoSEQ multiplex PCR; TCRdb has only the in-frame clones, and not every one. This sample has a few hundred thousand clones, with 80% to 90% found just once. Germline V lookup: CDR1 SGHVS, CDR2 FQNEAQ. V was shortened by 3 bases and J by 3 bases, with 12 bases between the two germline ends. The CDR3 runs to 14 residues. The J gene is TRBJ2-7, the V gene TRBV7-8; perhaps TRBD2 as D (5 bases). Specimen: PBMCs or T cells enriched from blood (not recorded which). This TCR was recovered from a man aged 25-45 years in a cohort exposed to, infected with or recovered from COVID-19 (not recorded which). The CDR3 loop is CASSLERPIYEQYF. In DNA form, the CDR3 reads TGTGCCAGCAGCTTGGAGCGGCCGATCTACGAGCAGTACTTC.